Sequencing of this TCR beta chain was carried out in a study of T-cell memory formation after mild COVID-19 (dated by TCRdb to about 2021). Broadly, across the study: TCR sequence clusters from the two donors were found to be largely donor specific. Two young, previously healthy adult volunteers, one female and one male, were included in the cohort. T-cell clones expanding and contracting after mild COVID-19 in a couple of donors were tracked by longitudinal TCRalpha and TCRbeta repertoire sequencing.

Sequencing used an Illumina NovaSeq 6000. Using 5'RACE with constant-segment primers, TCRalpha and TCRbeta cDNA libraries were constructed, with sample barcodes and unique molecular identifiers added in the process. RNA was extracted from every sample with Trizol reagent. The libraries were amplified in two PCR steps, and the second step added a second sample barcode and Illumina TruSeq adapters. Sequencing of the libraries was done on an Illumina NovaSeq, producing 2 x 150 bp paired-end reads. As for the authors' bioinformatics: Reads were demultiplexed and collapsed into UMI-guided consensus sequences with migec v1.2.7. Using mixcr v2.1.11, the UMI consensuses were aligned to TRA and TRB V and J templates and assembled into clonotypes. Clonotypes were classified as expanded or contracted when called significant by both edgeR and NoisET, with noise models trained on biological replicates. edgeR calls used a false discovery rate-adjusted p below 0.01 and a log2 fold-change threshold of 1. As an exploratory analysis of dynamics, max-normalized trajectories of the 1000 most abundant clonotypes were examined with PCA combined with hierarchical clustering. Separately sequenced CD4+ and CD8+ repertoires were used to assign the CD4 or CD8 phenotype of responding clones. Clones were called with MiXCR by TCRdb after fastp trimmed the public reads at Q25, and only in-frame beta chains were retained. Duplicate CDR3 protein sequences are folded into a single record with the most common DNA and genes. The V and J calls follow TCRdb's processing rather than the paper's. Within this sample are approximately 350,000 distinct CDR3 sequences, with 25% to 30% of them counted one time only. The ten biggest clones cover approximately 12% of the sample.

On this clonotype: Its target antigen remains unknown. Base qualities are not at hand, and no much larger clone is one base apart.

General findings and caveats noted by the study authors: Balanced CD4/CD8 phenotypes were observed for clones contracting from day 15 to 85, whereas a bias towards CD4+ was observed for a second wave of clones expanding from day 15 to 37. Contracting CD4+ clones were found mainly in CM and EM memory subsets, while CD8+ clones were enriched in EMRA. Some responding clones were found in pre-infection memory, which suggests that pre-existing cross-reactive memory T cells took part in the SARS-CoV-2 response. SARS-CoV-2 specificity of the second-wave clones peaking on day 37 was not confirmed. The study covered only a couple of mild cases, and larger cohorts including severe cases with pre-infection samples were considered necessary.

In the germline V gene (reference sequence), CDR1 corresponds to DFQATT and CDR2 to SNEGSKA. V is pared back by 1 base and J by 4 bases, with 16 bases lying between the germline termini. The CDR3 spans 15 residues, from the cysteine through the phenylalanine. The entry retains the CDR3 DNA only, 45 bases that are in frame from base 1. Ficoll-Paque density gradient centrifugation was the method used to isolate PBMCs. The source of this sequence is an adult woman who had mild COVID-19 (a few samples of this study predate the infection). The sample titles of this study are shuffled in the database, so cell type and time point are left out; the donor was told from shared clones. The sequenced sample was PBMCs or a T cell subset sorted from them (not recorded which). The receptor chain draws on TRBV20-1 and TRBJ1-1; the D gene is possibly TRBD1, with 5 bases matching. The DNA is TGCAGTGCTAGAGCTGGGAGTGATGGGGGCACTGAAGCTTTCTTT. The resulting protein is CSARAGSDGGTEAFF.